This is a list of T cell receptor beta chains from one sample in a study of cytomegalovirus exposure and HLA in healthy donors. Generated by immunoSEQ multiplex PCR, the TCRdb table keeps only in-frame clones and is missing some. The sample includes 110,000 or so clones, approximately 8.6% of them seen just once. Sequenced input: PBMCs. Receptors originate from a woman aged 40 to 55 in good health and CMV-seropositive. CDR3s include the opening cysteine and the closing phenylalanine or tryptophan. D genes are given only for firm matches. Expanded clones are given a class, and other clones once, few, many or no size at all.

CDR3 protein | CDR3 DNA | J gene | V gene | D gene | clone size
CASRGAGNDNYGYTF | TGCGCCAGCAGAGGGGCAGGGAACGATAACTATGGCTACACCTTC | TRBJ1-2 | TRBV5-1 | NA | few
CASSLPLNTGELFF | TGCGCCAGCAGCTTGCCCTTAAACACCGGGGAGCTGTTTTTT | TRBJ2-2 | TRBV5-1 | NA | NA
CSSIDRGSSYEQYF | TGTAGTTCTATAGACAGGGGTAGCTCCTACGAGCAGTACTTC | TRBJ2-7 | TRBV6-5 | TRBD1 | NA
CSVDRGGETQYF | TGCAGCGTTGATCGTGGGGGGGAGACCCAGTACTTC | TRBJ2-5 | TRBV29-1 | NA | few
CAWSFEDSLYGYTF | TGTGCCTGGAGCTTTGAGGACTCTCTCTATGGCTACACCTTC | TRBJ1-2 | TRBV30 | NA | few
CASSGLGDRGISEQYF | TGTGCCAGCAGTGGACTTGGGGACAGGGGGATAAGTGAGCAGTACTTC | TRBJ2-7 | TRBV25-1 | TRBD1 | NA
CASSLGLGVGYTF | TGTGCCAGCAGCTTAGGCCTCGGGGTTGGCTACACCTTC | TRBJ1-2 | TRBV11-2 | NA | NA
CASNSAGYSGELFF | TGTGCCAGCAACTCCGCAGGATATTCCGGGGAGCTGTTTTTT | TRBJ2-2 | TRBV6-6 | NA | few
CASSGQSEAFF | TGTGCCAGCAGTGGACAATCTGAAGCTTTCTTT | TRBJ1-1 | TRBV2 | NA | NA
CASSFSGTGETYNSPLHF | TGCGCCAGCAGCTTTTCCGGGACAGGGGAGACTTATAATTCACCCCTCCACTTT | TRBJ1-6 | TRBV5-1 | TRBD1 | NA
CAWSRQTNEKLFF | TGTGCCTGGAGTCGCCAGACTAATGAAAAACTGTTTTTT | TRBJ1-4 | TRBV30 | NA | few
CATSRDRGIYQPQHF | TGTGCCACCAGCAGAGATCGGGGGATATATCAGCCCCAGCATTTT | TRBJ1-5 | TRBV15 | NA | NA
CASSVGGNTGELFF | TGTGCCAGCAGCGTGGGGGGGAACACCGGGGAGCTGTTTTTT | TRBJ2-2 | TRBV9 | NA | few
CASSSGATGELFF | TGTGCCAGCAGTTCCGGAGCCACCGGGGAGCTGTTTTTT | TRBJ2-2 | TRBV6-5 | NA | few
CASSLGGANEQYF | TGTGCCAGCAGCTTAGGGGGGGCCAACGAGCAGTACTTC | TRBJ2-7 | TRBV5-4 | NA | NA
CASSLSRNTEAFF | TGTGCCAGCAGCTTATCGAGGAACACTGAAGCTTTCTTT | TRBJ1-1 | TRBV7-9 | NA | few
CASSASGQISYNEQFF | TGTGCCAGCAGCGCCTCCGGACAGATTTCCTACAATGAGCAGTTCTTC | TRBJ2-1 | TRBV9 | NA | few
CASSTYRTSGGTKEQYF | TGCGCCAGCAGCACCTACCGGACTAGCGGGGGAACTAAGGAGCAGTACTTC | TRBJ2-7 | TRBV5-1 | TRBD2 | NA
CASSLPETGKETQYF | TGTGCCAGCAGCTTGCCCGAAACAGGGAAAGAGACCCAGTACTTC | TRBJ2-5 | TRBV7-9 | NA | NA
CASSLTRGKTDTQYF | TGTGCCAGCAGTTTAACAAGGGGCAAGACAGATACGCAGTATTTT | TRBJ2-3 | TRBV27 | NA | few
CSAPQGSYTF | TGCAGTGCACCACAGGGGAGCTACACCTTC | TRBJ1-2 | TRBV20-1 | TRBD1 | few
CASNRGGMQTYEQYF | TGTGCCAGCAACCGGGGAGGGATGCAGACCTACGAGCAGTACTTC | TRBJ2-7 | TRBV5-4 | TRBD2 | NA
CASSAAESLSPLHF | TGTGCCAGCAGCGCCGCGGAAAGTCTTTCACCCCTCCACTTT | TRBJ1-6 | TRBV7-3 | NA | NA
CASSIQAGPYEQYF | TGTGCCAGTAGTATTCAAGCGGGGCCCTACGAGCAGTACTTC | TRBJ2-7 | TRBV19 | TRBD2 | few
CSVDGQGGGTEAFF | TGCAGCGTTGACGGACAGGGGGGAGGCACTGAAGCTTTCTTT | TRBJ1-1 | TRBV29-1 | TRBD1 | NA
CASSLFPETQYF | TGTGCCAGCAGCCTCTTCCCGGAGACCCAGTACTTC | TRBJ2-5 | TRBV5-4 | NA | NA
CASSITGPNYGYTF | TGTGCCAGTAGTATCACAGGCCCTAACTATGGCTACACCTTC | TRBJ1-2 | TRBV19 | NA | few
CASSAGQGFNQPQHF | TGTGCCAGCTCCGCAGGACAGGGGTTCAATCAGCCCCAGCATTTT | TRBJ1-5 | TRBV9 | TRBD1 | few
CAWSVWRGMNTEAFF | TGTGCCTGGAGTGTATGGCGGGGAATGAACACTGAAGCTTTCTTT | TRBJ1-1 | TRBV30 | NA | few
CASAPGWVVTEAFF | TGTGCTAGTGCCCCAGGTTGGGTGGTCACTGAAGCTTTCTTT | TRBJ1-1 | TRBV12-5 | NA | NA
CASSWTSSDEQFF | TGCGCCAGCAGCTGGACTAGCTCCGATGAGCAGTTCTTC | TRBJ2-1 | TRBV5-1 | TRBD2 | NA
CASSLGGKDTEAFF | TGTGCCAGCAGCTTAGGGGGCAAGGACACTGAAGCTTTCTTT | TRBJ1-1 | TRBV11-2 | NA | few
CASSLSLWTYNEQFF | TGCGCCAGCAGCTTGTCGCTCTGGACATACAATGAGCAGTTCTTC | TRBJ2-1 | TRBV5-1 | NA | NA
CASSVGSGGKTEAFF | TGTGCCAGCAGCGTAGGTTCCGGGGGGAAAACTGAAGCTTTCTTT | TRBJ1-1 | TRBV9 | NA | NA
CSYFAGQLAFF | TGCAGCTATTTCGCGGGGCAGTTAGCTTTCTTT | TRBJ1-1 | TRBV29-1 | NA | NA
CASSLGLAGSYEQYF | TGTGCCAGCAGCTTAGGACTAGCGGGATCGTACGAGCAGTACTTC | TRBJ2-7 | TRBV5-4 | TRBD2 | few
CASSLRGGQHNSPLHF | TGTGCCAGCAGCTTAAGGGGGGGACAACATAATTCACCCCTCCACTTT | TRBJ1-6 | TRBV7-3 | NA | few
CAWISPAENEKLFF | TGTGCCTGGATCTCGCCAGCGGAGAATGAAAAACTGTTTTTT | TRBJ1-4 | TRBV30 | NA | NA
CASSDRGNSPLHF | TGTGCCAGCAGTGACAGGGGTAATTCACCCCTCCACTTT | TRBJ1-6 | TRBV2 | NA | few
CASLRQANTEAFF | TGTGCCAGCTTACGACAGGCGAACACTGAAGCTTTCTTT | TRBJ1-1 | TRBV6-5 | NA | NA
CASSSRLGSSYEQYF | TGTGCCAGCAGCTCCCGACTCGGCAGCTCCTACGAGCAGTACTTC | TRBJ2-7 | TRBV13 | NA | few
CASSDFGQGPGNTIYF | TGTGCCAGCAGCGACTTTGGTCAGGGTCCCGGAAACACCATATATTTT | TRBJ1-3 | TRBV27 | NA | NA
CATSTTGLSYEQYF | TGTGCCACCAGCACAACAGGGTTATCCTACGAGCAGTACTTC | TRBJ2-7 | TRBV15 | NA | few
CASSLGVGGYTF | TGCGCCAGCAGCTTGGGAGTTGGTGGCTACACCTTC | TRBJ1-2 | TRBV5-1 | NA | few
CASTAGTGNRGYTF | TGTGCCAGCACGGCCGGGACAGGGAACAGAGGCTACACCTTC | TRBJ1-2 | TRBV6-6 | TRBD1 | few
CASTIERNSPLHF | TGTGCCAGCACCATTGAGCGTAATTCACCCCTCCACTTT | TRBJ1-6 | TRBV11-2 | NA | few
CASSQGPANTGELFF | TGTGCCAGCAGCCAAGGTCCAGCGAACACCGGGGAGCTGTTTTTT | TRBJ2-2 | TRBV4-2 | NA | NA
CASSLVSGAGGQETQYF | TGTGCCAGCAGCTTAGTATCTGGGGCAGGGGGACAAGAGACCCAGTACTTC | TRBJ2-5 | TRBV7-2 | TRBD1 | few
CATSSGGGNEKLFF | TGTGCCACCAGTTCGGGGGGAGGCAATGAAAAACTGTTTTTT | TRBJ1-4 | TRBV15 | NA | few
CASSLSHRPGNTIYF | TGTGCCAGCAGTTTATCCCACAGGCCCGGAAACACCATATATTTT | TRBJ1-3 | TRBV27 | NA | few
CASSLLGTGDSYEQYF | TGTGCCAGCAGCTTGTTAGGGACAGGGGATTCCTACGAGCAGTACTTC | TRBJ2-7 | TRBV5-6 | TRBD1 | NA
CASSSRTDPYNSPLHF | TGTGCCAGCAGCTCCCGGACAGACCCTTATAATTCACCCCTCCACTTT | TRBJ1-6 | TRBV7-2 | NA | few
CAIRGDRGGGYTF | TGTGCCATCAGGGGAGACAGGGGAGGTGGCTACACCTTC | TRBJ1-2 | TRBV10-3 | TRBD1 | NA
CATSRNRADNEQFF | TGTGCCACCAGCAGAAATAGAGCTGACAATGAGCAGTTCTTC | TRBJ2-1 | TRBV15 | NA | NA
CAWSGGRERTDTQYF | TGTGCCTGGAGTGGAGGCAGGGAAAGGACAGATACGCAGTATTTT | TRBJ2-3 | TRBV30 | NA | few
CASSPFREAPGEQYF | TGCGCCAGCAGTCCGTTTCGAGAGGCCCCCGGCGAGCAGTACTTC | TRBJ2-7 | TRBV10-2 | NA | NA
CASSDFRDSWEKLFF | TGTGCCAGCTCTGACTTCCGGGACAGCTGGGAAAAACTGTTTTTT | TRBJ1-4 | TRBV18 | TRBD1 | few
CAISQQDNYGYTF | TGTGCCATAAGCCAACAGGATAACTATGGCTACACCTTC | TRBJ1-2 | TRBV10-3 | NA | NA